The 15 T cell receptor beta chains reported below all come from one sample, sequenced in a study of blood T cell repertoires in COVID-19. The data were produced by immunoSEQ multiplex PCR, yet TCRdb's version contains in-frame clones alone and is incomplete. The sample holds fewer than 250,000 clones, around 83% seen once. Source material: PBMCs or T cells enriched from blood (not recorded which). Every receptor here comes from a woman aged 25-40 years who had been exposed to COVID-19.

The rearrangement uses TRBV30 and TRBJ1-6; the D is unclear. The CDR3 spans 15 residues. Trimming removed 0 bases from V and 7 bases from J, with 13 bases in between. Germline lookup yields CDR1 GTSNPN and CDR2 SVGIG (reference sequence). CDR3 DNA sequence: TGTGCCTGGAGTGTAGCGGGGAGAGGAAATTCACCCCTCCACTTT. Translated: CAWSVAGRGNSPLHF.

This chain connects TRBV7-9 to TRBJ1-2, with D possibly being TRBD1 (5 bases). The CDR3 totals 15 residues. Per the germline V gene, CDR1 is SEHNR and CDR2 is FQNEAQ (reference sequence). Trimming took off 1 base at V and 5 bases at J, with 14 bases between the two ends. CDR3 sequence: CASSLGVGAEYGYTF. The DNA of the CDR3 is TGTGCCAGCAGCTTAGGGGTAGGGGCAGAATATGGCTACACCTTC.

The chain is built from TRBV29-1 and TRBJ2-1, with D perhaps TRBD2 (7 bases). CDR1 and CDR2 from the germline V gene are SQVTM and ANQGSEA. This CDR3 comprises 15 residues. V lost 6 bases and J 6 bases, leaving 21 bases between the germline ends. CDR3 sequence reads: CSVVFGGPLPNEQFF. The DNA for the CDR3 is TGCAGCGTGGTATTCGGGGGGCCGCTACCCAATGAGCAGTTCTTC.

This chain joins TRBV3-1 (or the pseudogene TRBV3-2) and TRBJ1-3, with unresolved D. The CDR3 is made up of 12 amino acids. Per germline, CDR1 LGHDT and CDR2 YNNKEL (reference sequence). Trimming removed 7 bases at V and 0 bases at J, with 4 bases between. The CDR3 bases are TGTGCCAGCACCAGCTCTGGAAACACCATATATTTT. Translation: CASTSSGNTIYF.

This chain uses TRBV5-5 with TRBJ1-5; unclear D gene. The CDR3 length is 14 residues. The germline V gene encodes CDR1 SGHKS and CDR2 YYEKEE (reference sequence). V was clipped by 2 bases and J by 7 bases, with 13 bases between them. CDR3 sequence: CASSLGGAGQPQHF. CDR3 DNA sequence: TGTGCCAGCAGCTTAGGAGGCGCGGGGCAGCCCCAGCATTTT. Full variable domain (remainder filled in from reference TRBV5-5 and TRBJ1-5): DAGVTQSPTHLIKTRGQQVTLRCSPISGHKSVSWYQQVLGQGPQFIFQYYEKEERGRGNFPDRFSARQFPNYSSELNVNALLLGDSALYLCASSLGGAGQPQHFGDGTRLSIL.

The chain combines TRBV4-1 with TRBJ2-1; D may be TRBD1 (5 bases). CDR3 length: 14 amino acids. Trimming left V 1 base short and J 5 bases short, with 9 bases between. Per germline, CDR1 MGHRA and CDR2 YSYEKL. The CDR3 nucleotides are TGCGCCAGCAGCCAAGGACGACAGAACAATGAGCAGTTCTTC. Translated: CASSQGRQNNEQFF.

The chain joins TRBV30 to TRBJ1-6; D unresolved. The CDR3 loop spans 12 amino acids. Trimming cost V 2 bases and J 8 bases, with 7 bases left between them. Germline loops: CDR1 GTSNPN, CDR2 SVGIG (reference sequence). The CDR3 bases are TGTGCCTGGAGTAATATTTATTCACCCCTCCACTTT. It codes for CAWSNIYSPLHF.

The chain recombines TRBV5-8 with TRBJ1-5; D is possibly TRBD1 (5 bases). This CDR3 region has 12 residues. V lost 5 bases and J 9 bases, leaving 12 bases between the germline ends. Germline V gene data show CDR1 as SGHTS and CDR2 as YDEGEE. DNA of the CDR3: TGTGCCAGCAGGTCCTCAGGGCGGCCCCAGCATTTT. It codes for CASRSSGRPQHF. Drawing the rest from reference TRBV5-8 and TRBJ1-5, the complete variable domain is EAGVTQSPTHLIKTRGQQATLRCSPISGHTSVYWYQQALGLGLQFLLWYDEGEERNRGNFPPRFSGRQFPNYSSELNVNALELEDSALYLCASRSSGRPQHFGDGTRLSIL.

The chain couples TRBV6-5 to TRBJ2-7; TRBD2 matches 7 bases. This CDR3 is built from 11 residues. From germline, CDR1 is MNHEY and CDR2 SVGAGI. Trimming at V came to 7 bases and at J to 7 bases, leaving 4 bases not matched to a gene. The CDR3 DNA follows: TGTGCCAGCAACCGGGGGGAAGAGCAGTACTTC. Translating it yields CASNRGEEQYF.

In the case of this clone: In the same sample, other DNA sequences code for this CDR3. The rearrangement uses TRBV9 and TRBJ1-4; D uncertain. The germline V and J ends were trimmed by 0 bases and 0 bases, with 3 bases remaining between them. Germline CDR1 and CDR2: SGDLS and YYNGEE. The CDR3 consists of 14 residues. The DNA of the CDR3 is TGTGCCAGCAGCGTAGGGCCAACTAATGAAAAACTGTTTTTT. Translating it yields CASSVGPTNEKLFF.

This sequence joins TRBV5-8 and TRBJ1-2, with 9 bases lining up with TRBD1. The CDR3 consists of 15 residues. Unmatched junction bases numbered 6, after V lost 3 bases and J lost 3 bases. The germline V gene encodes CDR1 SGHTS and CDR2 YDEGEE. The DNA of the CDR3 is TGTGCCAGCAGCTCCAGACAGGGGGTGGACTATGGCTACACCTTC. This codes for CASSSRQGVDYGYTF. The entire variable domain, with the rest obtained from reference TRBV5-8 and TRBJ1-2, is as follows: EAGVTQSPTHLIKTRGQQATLRCSPISGHTSVYWYQQALGLGLQFLLWYDEGEERNRGNFPPRFSGRQFPNYSSELNVNALELEDSALYLCASSSRQGVDYGYTFGSGTRLTVV.

The V gene is TRBV18, the J gene TRBJ1-6, with D possibly TRBD1 on 6 matching bases. The CDR3 contains 15 residues. The germline CDR1 and CDR2 sequences are KGHSH and LQKENI. Trimming cost V 0 bases and J 6 bases, with 9 bases left between them. The CDR3 DNA follows: TGTGCCAGCTCACCACCACAGGGTGGTAATTCACCCCTCCACTTT. This codes for CASSPPQGGNSPLHF.

The chain joins TRBV5-5 to TRBJ1-2; D may be TRBD1 (6 bases). The ends were cut back, 7 bases at V and 3 bases at J, with 16 bases in the middle. The CDR3 contains 14 residues. Per the germline V gene, CDR1 is SGHKS and CDR2 is YYEKEE (reference sequence). CDR3 sequence reads: CASRGAGSYYGYTF. Here the CDR3 DNA reads TGTGCCAGCCGGGGGGCTGGGTCCTACTATGGCTACACCTTC.

The V call is TRBV27, the J call TRBJ1-6; 7 bases map to TRBD1. V lost 6 bases to trimming and J lost 5 bases; unmatched junction nucleotides: 7. The CDR3 runs to 15 residues. CDR1 is MNHEY and CDR2 is SMNVEV in the germline V gene (reference sequence). The DNA for the CDR3 is TGTGCCAGCAGAAATGTGGACAGGAATAATTCACCCCTCCACTTT. Translating gives CASRNVDRNNSPLHF.

The chain recombines TRBV11-2 with TRBJ2-1; 11 nucleotides align to TRBD1. Germline V gene lookup returns CDR1 SGHAT and CDR2 FQNNGV. V shed 0 bases and J 5 bases; nucleotides not matched to a gene: 3. The CDR3 contains 16 residues. The CDR3 is CASSLDLGQGDNEQFF. In nucleotides, the CDR3 is TGTGCCAGCAGCTTAGATCTGGGACAGGGGGACAATGAGCAGTTCTTC.